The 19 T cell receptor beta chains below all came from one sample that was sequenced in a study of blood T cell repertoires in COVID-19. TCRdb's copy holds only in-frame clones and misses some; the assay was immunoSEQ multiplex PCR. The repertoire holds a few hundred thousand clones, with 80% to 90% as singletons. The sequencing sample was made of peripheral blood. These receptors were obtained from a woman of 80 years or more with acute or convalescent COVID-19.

The CDR3 spells CASSKARGPAGQPQHF. The CDR3 DNA sequence: TGTGCCAGCAGCAAAGCCCGAGGGCCCGCGGGTCAGCCCCAGCATTTT. The rearrangement uses TRBV21-1 and TRBJ1-5. TRBV21-1 is termed a pseudogene. The CDR3 sequence is 16 residues long.

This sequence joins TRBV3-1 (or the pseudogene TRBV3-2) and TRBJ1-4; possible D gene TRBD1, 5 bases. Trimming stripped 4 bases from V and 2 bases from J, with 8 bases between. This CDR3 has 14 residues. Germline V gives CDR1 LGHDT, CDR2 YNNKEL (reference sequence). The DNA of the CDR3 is TGTGCCAGCAGCCCAGGGATTACTAATGAAAAACTGTTTTTT. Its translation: CASSPGITNEKLFF.

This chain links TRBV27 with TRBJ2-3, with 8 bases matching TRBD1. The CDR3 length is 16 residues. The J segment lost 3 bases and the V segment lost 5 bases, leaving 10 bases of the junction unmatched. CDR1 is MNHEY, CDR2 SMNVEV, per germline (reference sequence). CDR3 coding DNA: TGTGCCAGCAGTGCACGGACAGGGCTGGGTACAGATACGCAGTATTTT. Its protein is CASSARTGLGTDTQYF.

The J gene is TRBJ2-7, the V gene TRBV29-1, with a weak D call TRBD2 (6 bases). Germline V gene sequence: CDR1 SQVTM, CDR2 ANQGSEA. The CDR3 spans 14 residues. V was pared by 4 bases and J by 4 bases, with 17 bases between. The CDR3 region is CSVGNGEALYEQYF. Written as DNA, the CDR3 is TGCAGCGTTGGGAACGGGGAGGCCTTGTACGAGCAGTACTTC.

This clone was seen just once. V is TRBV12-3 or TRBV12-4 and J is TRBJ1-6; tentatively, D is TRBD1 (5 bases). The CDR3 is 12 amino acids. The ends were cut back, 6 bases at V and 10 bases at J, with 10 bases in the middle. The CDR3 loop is CASRGAESPLHF. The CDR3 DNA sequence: TGTGCCAGCAGAGGGGCAGAATCACCCCTCCACTTT.

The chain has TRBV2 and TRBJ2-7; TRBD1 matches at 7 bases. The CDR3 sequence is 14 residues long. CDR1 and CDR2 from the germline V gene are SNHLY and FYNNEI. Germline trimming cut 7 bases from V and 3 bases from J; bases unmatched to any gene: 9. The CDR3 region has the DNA TGTGCCAGCAATAAGGGGGCTTTGGGCTACGAGCAGTACTTC. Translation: CASNKGALGYEQYF.

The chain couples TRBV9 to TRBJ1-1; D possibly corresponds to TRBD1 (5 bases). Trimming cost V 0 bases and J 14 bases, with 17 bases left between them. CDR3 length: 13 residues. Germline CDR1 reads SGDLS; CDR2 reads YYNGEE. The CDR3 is CASSVAGLGGQFF. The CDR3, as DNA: TGTGCCAGCAGCGTAGCGGGACTCGGTGGGCAGTTCTTT.

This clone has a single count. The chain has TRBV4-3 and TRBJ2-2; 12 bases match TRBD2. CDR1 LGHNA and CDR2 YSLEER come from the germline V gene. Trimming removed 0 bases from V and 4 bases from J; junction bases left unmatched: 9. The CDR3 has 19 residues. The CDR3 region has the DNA TGCGCCAGCAGCCAAGATCCGACTAGCGGGGGACTTAGCACCGGGGAGCTGTTTTTT. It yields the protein CASSQDPTSGGLSTGELFF.

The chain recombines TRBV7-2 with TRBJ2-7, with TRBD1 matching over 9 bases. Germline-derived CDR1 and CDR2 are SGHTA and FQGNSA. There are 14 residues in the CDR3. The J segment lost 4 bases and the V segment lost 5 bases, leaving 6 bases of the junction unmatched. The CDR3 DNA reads TGTGCCAGCAGCCCCTACAGGGGGCAGTACGAGCAGTACTTC. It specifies CASSPYRGQYEQYF. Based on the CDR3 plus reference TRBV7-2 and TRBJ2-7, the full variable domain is GAGVSQSPSNKVTEKGKDVELRCDPISGHTALYWYRQSLGQGLEFLIYFQGNSAPDKSGLPSDRFSAERTGGSVSTLTIQRTQQEDSAVYLCASSPYRGQYEQYFGPGTRLTVT.

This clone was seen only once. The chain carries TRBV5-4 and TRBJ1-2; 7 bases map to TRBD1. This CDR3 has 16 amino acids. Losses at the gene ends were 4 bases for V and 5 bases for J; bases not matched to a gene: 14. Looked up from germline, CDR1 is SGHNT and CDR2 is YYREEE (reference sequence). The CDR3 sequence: CASSPWGDSVFYGYTF. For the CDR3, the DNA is TGTGCCAGCAGCCCATGGGGGGACAGCGTATTTTATGGCTACACCTTC.

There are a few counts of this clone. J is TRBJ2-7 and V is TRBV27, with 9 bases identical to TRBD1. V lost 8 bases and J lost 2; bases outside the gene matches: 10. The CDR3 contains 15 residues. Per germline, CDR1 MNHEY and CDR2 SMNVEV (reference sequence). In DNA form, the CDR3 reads TGTGCCAGCCCAACGGAGACAGGGGGGACCTACGAGCAGTACTTC. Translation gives CASPTETGGTYEQYF.

The CDR3 coding sequence is TGCAGCGTCCTGCCTACCACTGAAGCTTTCTTT. It codes for CSVLPTTEAFF. The rearrangement joins TRBV29-1 to TRBJ1-1; D gene unclear. Germline V CDR1 and CDR2: SQVTM, ANQGSEA. V lost 6 bases and J 4 bases, leaving 9 bases between the germline ends. This CDR3 is built from 11 residues.

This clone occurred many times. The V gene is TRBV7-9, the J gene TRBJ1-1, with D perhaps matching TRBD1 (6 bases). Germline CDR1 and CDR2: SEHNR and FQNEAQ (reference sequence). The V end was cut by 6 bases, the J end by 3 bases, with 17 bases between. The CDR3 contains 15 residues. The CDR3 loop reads CASSPTGGGDTEAFF. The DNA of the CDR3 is TGTGCCAGCAGTCCAACGGGAGGGGGTGACACTGAAGCTTTCTTT.

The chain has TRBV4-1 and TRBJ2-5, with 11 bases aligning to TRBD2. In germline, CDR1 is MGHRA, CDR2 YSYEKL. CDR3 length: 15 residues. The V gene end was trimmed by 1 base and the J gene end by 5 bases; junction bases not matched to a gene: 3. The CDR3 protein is CASSQVAGGRETQYF. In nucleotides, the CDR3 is TGCGCCAGCAGCCAAGTAGCGGGGGGGCGTGAGACCCAGTACTTC.

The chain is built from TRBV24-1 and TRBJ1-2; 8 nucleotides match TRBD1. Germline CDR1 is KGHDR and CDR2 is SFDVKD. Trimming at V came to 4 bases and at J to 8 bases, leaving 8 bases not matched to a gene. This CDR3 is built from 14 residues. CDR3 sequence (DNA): TGTGCCACCAGTGACCTGGACAGGGCTTGGGGCTACACCTTC. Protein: CATSDLDRAWGYTF.

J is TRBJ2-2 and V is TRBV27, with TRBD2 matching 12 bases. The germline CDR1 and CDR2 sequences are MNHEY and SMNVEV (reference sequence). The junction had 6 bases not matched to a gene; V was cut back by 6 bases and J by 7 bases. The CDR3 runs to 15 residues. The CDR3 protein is CASRTLAGGVGELFF. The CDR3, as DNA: TGTGCCAGCAGGACTCTAGCGGGAGGGGTCGGGGAGCTGTTTTTT.

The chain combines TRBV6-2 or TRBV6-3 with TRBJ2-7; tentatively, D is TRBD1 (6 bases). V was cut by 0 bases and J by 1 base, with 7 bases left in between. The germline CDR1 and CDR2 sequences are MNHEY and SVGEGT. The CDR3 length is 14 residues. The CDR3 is CASSYSGTSYEQYF. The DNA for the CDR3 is TGTGCCAGCAGTTACTCCGGGACATCCTACGAGCAGTACTTC.

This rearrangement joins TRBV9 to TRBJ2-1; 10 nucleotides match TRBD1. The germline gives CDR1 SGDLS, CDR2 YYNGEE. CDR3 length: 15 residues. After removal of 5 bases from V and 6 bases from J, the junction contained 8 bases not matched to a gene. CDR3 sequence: CASSFRQGAGNEQFF. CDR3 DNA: TGTGCCAGCAGTTTCCGACAGGGGGCTGGCAATGAGCAGTTCTTC. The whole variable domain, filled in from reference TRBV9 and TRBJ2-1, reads DSGVTQTPKHLITATGQRVTLRCSPRSGDLSVYWYQQSLDQGLQFLIQYYNGEERAKGNILERFSAQQFPDLHSELNLSSLELGDSALYFCASSFRQGAGNEQFFGPGTRLTVL.

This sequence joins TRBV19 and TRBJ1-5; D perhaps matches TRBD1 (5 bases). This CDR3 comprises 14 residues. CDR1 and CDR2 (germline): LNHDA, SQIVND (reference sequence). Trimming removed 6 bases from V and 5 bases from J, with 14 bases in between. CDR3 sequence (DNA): TGTGCCAGTAGACGGACATTCGGGTATCAGCCCCAGCATTTT. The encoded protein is CASRRTFGYQPQHF.